The rows below give T cell receptor beta chains drawn from one sample of a study of early T cells in non-severe SARS-CoV-2 infection. Using its own MiXCR run on the 5' RACE reads, TCRdb lists one record per CDR3 protein. The data contain 25,000 to 30,000 distinct CDR3 sequences, 5.5% to 7.5% of them singletons. The sample in question was whole blood, obtained at baseline. The receptors come from an adult who was a healthcare worker with PCR-confirmed SARS-CoV-2 infection or an uninfected control (not recorded which). Each CDR3 is given with its conserved first and last residue. Fields, in order: J gene, V gene, D gene, CDR3 length, clone size, CDR3 DNA, CDR3 protein. A D gene is named only where the DNA matches it firmly. A clone size is listed for some rows: how often the clone was seen (once, few, many), or a class if it is expanded.

J: TRBJ1-6; V: TRBV6-5; D: TRBD1; length: 16; size: few; DNA: TGTGCCAGCAGTCCTTTGGGACAGGGGATATTTTCACCCCTCCACTTT; CDR3: CASSPLGQGIFSPLHF
J: TRBJ1-1; V: TRBV4-1; D: -; length: 14; size: many; DNA: TGCGCCAGCAGCCCCCAAGAGGGGAGGTCTGAAGCTTTCTTT; CDR3: CASSPQEGRSEAFF
J: TRBJ2-1; V: TRBV20-1; D: -; length: 10; size: many; DNA: TGCAGTGTTCGGACCGCAGGGCAGTTCTTC; CDR3: CSVRTAGQFF
J: TRBJ2-5; V: TRBV5-1; D: TRBD2; length: 14; size: many; DNA: TGCGCCAGCAGCTCGAGCGGGGATCAAGAGACCCAGTACTTC; CDR3: CASSSSGDQETQYF
J: TRBJ2-2; V: TRBV6-1; D: TRBD2; length: 15; size: many; DNA: TGTGCCAGCAGTGCAGCGGGAGGTGAGACCGGGGAGCTGTTTTTT; CDR3: CASSAAGGETGELFF
J: TRBJ2-3; V: TRBV2; D: TRBD2; length: 16; size: few; DNA: TGTGCCAGCGCCAGACTAGCGGGGATTGGAACAGATACGCAGTATTTT; CDR3: CASARLAGIGTDTQYF
J: TRBJ2-7; V: TRBV11-2; D: -; length: 14; size: many; DNA: TGTGCCAGCAGCTTAGGGGCCTACCCCTACGAGCAGTACTTC; CDR3: CASSLGAYPYEQYF
J: TRBJ1-1; V: TRBV18; D: -; length: 13; size: many; DNA: TGTGCCAGCTCAGCAGGGCACGACACTGAAGCTTTCTTT; CDR3: CASSAGHDTEAFF
J: TRBJ2-1; V: TRBV13; D: -; length: 16; size: many; DNA: TGTGCCAGCAGCTTGGCCCCAATGAGGGTGAGAGATGAGCAGTTCTTC; CDR3: CASSLAPMRVRDEQFF
J: TRBJ1-5; V: TRBV6-6; D: TRBD1; length: 16; size: -; DNA: TGTGCCAGCAGTTACTCGATTCAGGGGGCAGGACAGCCCCAGCATTTT; CDR3: CASSYSIQGAGQPQHF
J: TRBJ2-1; V: TRBV5-1; D: TRBD2; length: 14; size: many; DNA: TGCGCCAGCAGCTCGGAACCGGGACTAGGTACGCAGTTCTTC; CDR3: CASSSEPGLGTQFF
J: TRBJ2-2; V: TRBV7-9; D: TRBD2; length: 15; size: many; DNA: TGTGCCAGCAGCAAAGGAGGGACTAGCGCCGGGGAGCTGTTTTTT; CDR3: CASSKGGTSAGELFF
J: TRBJ1-2; V: TRBV4-2; D: -; length: 17; size: -; DNA: TGTGCCAGCAGCCAAGAACTGACAGGAGGAGGGAACTATGGCTACACCTTC; CDR3: CASSQELTGGGNYGYTF